The 22 T cell receptor beta chains listed next were all sequenced from one sample in a study of shared clonotypes between healthy human individuals. Using immunoSEQ multiplex PCR, the repertoire was profiled, and TCRdb retains in-frame clones only, with some absent. The repertoire holds some 2,400,000 clones, with about 94% as singletons. Sequences were obtained from naive CD4+ T cells sorted from blood. Subset in this sample: CD45RA+ positively selected. The receptors derive from a man aged 18-30 years in good health.

The gene calls are TRBV7-8 and TRBJ2-3; 9 nucleotides agree with TRBD2. The germline V gene encodes CDR1 SGHVS and CDR2 FQNEAQ. The CDR3 runs 15 residues. The V gene end was trimmed by 5 bases and the J gene end by 6 bases; junction bases not matched to a gene: 9. CDR3 loop: CASSDSGAGGDTQYF. The DNA for the CDR3 is TGTGCCAGCAGCGACTCCGGGGCGGGAGGGGATACGCAGTATTTT.

V usage is TRBV29-1 and J usage is TRBJ1-2, with no clear D. Trimming removed 1 base at V and 6 bases at J, with 15 bases between. CDR3 size: 14 residues. Germline loops: CDR1 SQVTM, CDR2 ANQGSEA. The CDR3 loop reads CSVEVLAAGDGYTF. DNA of the CDR3: TGCAGCGTTGAAGTTTTGGCAGCTGGGGATGGCTACACCTTC.

The count of this clone is one. The V gene is TRBV19, the J gene TRBJ1-4; maybe TRBD1 (6 bases). The CDR3 length is 15 residues. Germline CDR1 reads LNHDA; CDR2 reads SQIVND (reference sequence). V was trimmed by 6 bases and J by 3 bases, leaving 14 bases between them. In nucleotides, the CDR3 is TGTGCCAGTAGCCTCCAGGGGTCATCTAATGAAAAACTGTTTTTT. Its protein product is CASSLQGSSNEKLFF.

The V and J genes are TRBV5-4 and TRBJ2-3; TRBD2 matches 7 bases. CDR3 length: 14 amino acids. Germline CDR1 SGHNT, CDR2 YYREEE (reference sequence). Trimming at V came to 0 bases and at J to 7 bases, leaving 5 bases not matched to a gene. The chain's CDR3 is CASSLEASGYTQYF. The DNA of the CDR3 is TGTGCCAGCAGCTTGGAGGCTAGCGGTTATACGCAGTATTTT.

The DNA for the CDR3 is TGTGCCAGCAGTTTTTGGACAACGGAGCATGAAAAACTGTTTTTT. Translated, it gives CASSFWTTEHEKLFF. This sequence joins TRBV28 and TRBJ1-4; D is possibly TRBD1 (5 bases). Germline loops: CDR1 MDHEN, CDR2 SYDVKM. The CDR3 covers 15 residues. V shed 3 bases and J shed 6 bases, with 14 bases lying between them.

There are a few counts of this clone. The sample carries other DNA sequences with the same CDR3. This rearrangement joins TRBV2 to TRBJ1-2, with D possibly TRBD1 on 5 matching bases. This CDR3 region has 13 residues. CDR1 and CDR2 from the germline V gene are SNHLY and FYNNEI. The ends were cut back, 4 bases at V and 4 bases at J, with 10 bases in the middle. CDR3 coding DNA: TGTGCCAGCAGTGGCCAGGGATCCTATGGCTACACCTTC. This gives the protein CASSGQGSYGYTF.

With respect to this clone: Distinct nucleotide sequences in the sample also encode this CDR3. The V call is TRBV18, the J call TRBJ2-1, with unresolved D. The CDR3 sequence is 12 residues long. V was cut by 3 bases and J by 8 bases, with 8 bases left in between. Germline V gene sequence: CDR1 KGHSH, CDR2 LQKENI. Written as DNA, the CDR3 is TGTGCCAGCTCACCGGTTCGGGATGAGCAGTTCTTC. Protein: CASSPVRDEQFF.

CDR3 bases: TGTGCCAGCAGTGTGGTTGAGAGCACAGATACGCAGTATTTT. Its protein product is CASSVVESTDTQYF. This chain links TRBV2 with TRBJ2-3; D uncertain. This CDR3 is 14 amino acids long. The germline V gene has CDR1 SNHLY and CDR2 FYNNEI. V lost 4 bases and J lost 0, with 8 bases in between.

The chain is built from TRBV27 and TRBJ1-1; D is ambiguous. Trimming took 6 bases from V and 1 from J, leaving 9 bases between them. This CDR3 contains 13 residues. The germline V gene has CDR1 MNHEY and CDR2 SMNVEV (reference sequence). CDR3 DNA: TGTGCCAGCAGCCCATATGAGAACACTGAAGCTTTCTTT. Protein sequence: CASSPYENTEAFF.

The chain combines TRBV19 with TRBJ1-1; D may be TRBD1 (6 bases). Trimming removed 7 bases at V and 4 bases at J, with 19 bases between. The CDR3 loop spans 15 amino acids. Germline assignment: CDR1 LNHDA and CDR2 SQIVND (reference sequence). The chain's CDR3 is CASTNMGGSGTEAFF. The CDR3 region has the DNA TGTGCCAGTACCAATATGGGGGGCTCTGGCACTGAAGCTTTCTTT.

The chain combines TRBV6-1 with TRBJ2-3; TRBD2 matches at 11 bases. J lost 4 bases, V lost 5 bases, and 5 bases had no gene match. There are 15 residues in the CDR3. Per the germline V gene, CDR1 is MNHNS and CDR2 is SASEGT. The CDR3 coding sequence is TGTGCCAGCAGTTTTACTAGCGGGGGATCAGATACGCAGTATTTT. Amino acid sequence: CASSFTSGGSDTQYF.

The rearrangement joins TRBV7-2 to TRBJ2-3; 7 bases align to TRBD2. With V trimmed by 5 bases and J by 2 bases, 10 bases remained unmatched. Germline-derived CDR1 and CDR2 are SGHTA and FQGNSA. The CDR3 covers 16 residues. CDR3 sequence: CASSRFRGVITDTQYF. Written as DNA, the CDR3 is TGTGCCAGCAGCCGCTTTCGGGGGGTGATCACAGATACGCAGTATTTT.

The rearrangement links TRBV19 to TRBJ2-5, with 7 bases lining up with TRBD1. V dropped 5 bases and J dropped 4; count of bases not matched to a gene: 10. This CDR3 has 15 residues. Germline assignment: CDR1 LNHDA and CDR2 SQIVND (reference sequence). The CDR3 protein is CASSLSTGPGETQYF. For the CDR3, the DNA is TGTGCCAGTAGTCTCTCGACAGGGCCGGGAGAGACCCAGTACTTC. Filled out from reference TRBV19 and TRBJ2-5, the complete variable domain reads DGGITQSPKYLFRKEGQNVTLSCEQNLNHDAMYWYRQDPGQGLRLIYYSQIVNDFQKGDIAEGYSVSREKKESFPLTVTSAQKNPTAFYLCASSLSTGPGETQYFGPGTRLLVL.

The chain employs TRBV5-1 and TRBJ2-1, with D possibly matching TRBD1 (5 bases). The germline CDR1 and CDR2 sequences are SGHRS and YFSETQ. The CDR3 spans 14 residues. The V gene lost 5 bases and the J gene lost 6 bases, with 15 bases spanning the gap. For the CDR3, the DNA is TGCGCCAGCAGTTCAGCCCCCCAGGGCAATGAGCAGTTCTTC. Amino acids: CASSSAPQGNEQFF.

This sequence joins TRBV5-4 and TRBJ2-1, with D tentatively TRBD2 (5 bases). Germline CDR1 reads SGHNT; CDR2 reads YYREEE (reference sequence). The CDR3 runs to 14 residues. V gave up 5 bases and J gave up 8 bases, with 17 bases separating them. The CDR3 loop reads CASSRGLMGDEQFF. DNA for the CDR3: TGTGCCAGCAGTCGAGGTCTTATGGGAGATGAGCAGTTCTTC. The whole variable domain, remainder taken from reference TRBV5-4 and TRBJ2-1, is ETGVTQSPTHLIKTRGQQVTLRCSSQSGHNTVSWYQQALGQGPQFIFQYYREEENGRGNFPPRFSGLQFPNYSSELNVNALELDDSALYLCASSRGLMGDEQFFGPGTRLTVL.

This chain links TRBV10-3 with TRBJ2-7, with D tentatively TRBD1 or TRBD2 (6 bases each). The CDR3 contains 14 residues. V shed 6 bases and J shed 3 bases, with 15 bases lying between them. CDR1 and CDR2 from the germline V gene are ENHRY and SYGVKD. DNA of the CDR3: TGTGCCATCAGGGGGGGCCGGGACGTCTACGAGCAGTACTTC. This translates into CAIRGGRDVYEQYF.

The CDR3 here is CASASGVGNEQFF. CDR3 bases: TGTGCCAGCGCCTCTGGGGTGGGCAATGAGCAGTTCTTC. The chain links TRBV6-6 to TRBJ2-1; no clear D. The germline V gene encodes CDR1 MNHNY and CDR2 SVGAGI (reference sequence). The CDR3 is 13 residues long. With 8 bases removed from V and 6 bases from J, the gap between germline ends came to 14 bases.

The chain uses TRBV11-2 and TRBJ1-3; 8 bases align to TRBD1. Germline-derived CDR1 and CDR2 are SGHAT and FQNNGV. This CDR3 region has 17 residues. With 1 base clipped from V and 0 bases from J, the junction kept 5 bases outside the gene matches. In DNA, the CDR3 is TGTGCCAGCAGCTTAGGCAGGGGGCACTCCTCTGGAAACACCATATATTTT. Protein: CASSLGRGHSSGNTIYF.

Concerning this clone itself: One end of the junction does not line up with germline, which may come from a read error. The sample contains more than one DNA sequence encoding this CDR3. The chain employs TRBV30 and TRBJ1-1, with no clear D. CDR1 GTSNPN and CDR2 SVGIG come from the germline V gene (reference sequence). CDR3 length: 10 residues. The CDR3 sequence is CAWSNTEAFF. For the CDR3, the DNA is TGTGCCTGGAGTAACACAGAAGCTTTCTTT.

As for this clone: One end of the junction does not line up with germline, which may come from a read error. The chain joins TRBV7-7 to TRBJ2-7; D not resolved. The CDR3 is made up of 15 amino acids. Germline V gene data show CDR1 as SSHAT and CDR2 as FNYEAQ (reference sequence). The chain's CDR3 is CASSSPRSFEYEQYF. Here the CDR3 DNA reads TGTGCTAGCAGCTCCCCGCGGAGTTTTGAGTACGAGCAGTACTTC.

The chain is built from TRBV6-6 and TRBJ1-4; 7 bases line up with TRBD1. Trimming at V came to 2 bases and at J to 7 bases, leaving 4 bases not matched to a gene. This CDR3 has 14 residues. Looked up from germline, CDR1 is MNHNY and CDR2 is SVGAGI (reference sequence). CDR3 in amino acids: CASSYATGFEKLFF. The CDR3 nucleotides read TGTGCCAGCAGTTACGCGACAGGGTTTGAAAAACTGTTTTTT.

The chain combines TRBV4-1 with TRBJ1-4; tentatively, D is TRBD1 (5 bases). Trimming removed 4 bases from V and 5 bases from J, with 11 bases in between. CDR1 is MGHRA and CDR2 is YSYEKL in the germline V gene. The CDR3 consists of 14 residues. CDR3 coding DNA: TGCGCCAGCAGCCCCTGGGGCCCCAATGAAAAACTGTTTTTT. It codes for CASSPWGPNEKLFF.